The 7 T cell receptor beta chains below all came from one sample that was sequenced in a study of T cell repertoires in cytomegalovirus infection (dated by TCRdb to about 2019). Sequencing relied on an Illumina HiSeq 1500. TCRdb redid the processing of the public reads, applying fastp at Q25 and MiXCR, and retained in-frame beta chains. Rows with one shared CDR3 protein collapse into an entry with the most common genes and DNA. For this sample there are some 680,000 distinct CDR3 sequences; approximately 34% appear just once. The top ten hold 2.5% to 3.5% of the sample. The sequencing input was PBMCs. These receptors were collected from a human donor in good health (CMV status not recorded). Some clones in this sample may be carry-over from other donors' samples.

The table lists this clonotype with a few counts. This chain connects TRBV12-3 or TRBV12-4 to TRBJ1-4; D might be TRBD1 (5 bases). CDR3 length: 14 residues. Trimming cost V 7 bases and J 2 bases, with 11 bases left between them. The CDR3 region is CASNYWGTNEKLFF. CDR3 bases: TGTGCCAGCAACTATTGGGGGACTAATGAAAAACTGTTTTTT.

This chain uses TRBV4-1 with TRBJ2-1, with TRBD2 matching 12 bases. The CDR3 totals 18 residues. The V gene's germline CDR1 is MGHRA and CDR2 YSYEKL. The V gene end was trimmed by 0 bases and the J gene end by 7 bases; junction bases not matched to a gene: 10. CDR3 nucleotide sequence: TGCGCCAGCAGCCAAGACAAACGGACTAGCGGGAAAGGAAATGAGCAGTTCTTC. Translating it yields CASSQDKRTSGKGNEQFF.

The V call is TRBV18, the J call TRBJ2-7, with D perhaps matching TRBD2 (5 bases). Trimming shortened V by 2 bases and J by 2 bases, and 13 bases separated the two germline ends. Germline assignment: CDR1 KGHSH and CDR2 LQKENI. The CDR3 loop spans 15 amino acids. This CDR3 is CASSPSVACPYEQYF. CDR3 nucleotide sequence: TGTGCCAGCTCACCATCGGTAGCGTGCCCCTACGAGCAGTACTTC.

On this clonotype: This may be a read error, as it is one base from a much larger clone. The chain links TRBV12-3 or TRBV12-4 to TRBJ2-3; D gene ambiguous. V was clipped by 5 bases and J by 1 base, with 10 bases between them. The CDR3 runs to 14 residues. The CDR3 region is CASSHILCTDTQYF. The CDR3 DNA sequence: TGTGCCAGCAGTCACATTTTATGCACAGATACGCAGTATTTT.

This clonotype appeared a single time. Since the CDR3 does not end with the conserved phenylalanine or tryptophan, this likely comes from a read error. The limits of the CDR3 on the DNA are not certain, so only TCRdb's listed CDR3 is given. CDR3 residues: CSVAATGVNTEALL. The chain uses TRBV29-1 and TRBJ1-1; the table's D call, TRBD1, has no DNA check behind it. The CDR3 sequence runs 14 residues, both termini included. The germline V gene encodes CDR1 SQVTM and CDR2 ANQGSEA.

The sample holds many counts of this clonotype. This sequence joins TRBV6-5 and TRBJ1-2; tentative D call: TRBD1 (6 bases). CDR1 and CDR2 (germline): MNHEY, SVGAGI. V was pared by 0 bases and J by 4 bases, with 12 bases between. The CDR3 is 15 amino acids. The CDR3 loop is CASSYSMGAGYGYTF. CDR3 DNA: TGTGCCAGCAGTTACTCGATGGGGGCAGGCTATGGCTACACCTTC.

This clonotype was seen only a few times. The chain uses TRBV20-1 and TRBJ1-5; D possibly corresponds to TRBD1 (5 bases). Per germline, CDR1 DFQATT and CDR2 SNEGSKA (reference sequence). CDR3 length equals 15 residues. The V and J ends lost 1 base and 2 bases respectively, with 12 bases between them. The CDR3 DNA follows: TGCAGTGCTAGAGTCGGGGGATCGGGCAATCAGCCCCAGCATTTT. Its protein product is CSARVGGSGNQPQHF.